Listed below are T cell receptor beta chains from one sample, sequenced in a study of shared clonotypes between healthy human individuals. Libraries were prepared by immunoSEQ multiplex PCR; TCRdb keeps only in-frame clonotypes and omits some of them. The sample has roughly 1.5 million clones, 98% seen once. Sequencing was done on a sample of naive CD4+ T cells sorted from blood. All receptors come from a man younger than 40 in good health. CDR3s include the opening cysteine and the closing phenylalanine or tryptophan. The D gene is left open where the match is weak. Rows give clone size only sometimes, using once, few, many, or a class for an expanded clone.

d_call,v_call,clone_size,j_call,cdr3_aa,cdr3_nt
TRBD1,TRBV6-1,.,TRBJ2-7,CASSEAGTEHYEQYF,TGTGCCAGCAGTGAGGCCGGGACAGAGCACTACGAGCAGTACTTC
.,TRBV7-9,.,TRBJ1-5,CASSHRDQPQHF,TGTGCCAGCAGCCACAGAGATCAGCCCCAGCATTTT
.,TRBV2,.,TRBJ1-4,CASSEGPGRSNEKLFF,TGTGCCAGCAGTGAAGGACCCGGGAGGTCTAATGAAAAACTGTTTTTT
.,TRBV5-1,.,TRBJ1-3,CASTEGTSGNTIYF,TGCGCCAGCACCGAGGGTACCTCTGGAAACACCATATATTTT
TRBD1,TRBV19,.,TRBJ1-2,CASSVDRDHNYGYTF,TGTGCCAGTAGTGTCGACAGGGACCATAACTATGGCTACACCTTC
.,TRBV28,.,TRBJ2-7,CASSSLGMAWEQYF,TGTGCCAGCAGCTCACTAGGGATGGCGTGGGAGCAGTACTTC
TRBD2,TRBV13,.,TRBJ2-1,CASGLAGGYNEQFF,TGTGCCAGCGGACTAGCGGGGGGTTACAATGAGCAGTTCTTC
.,TRBV11-2,.,TRBJ2-7,CASSSDGGRNNEQYF,TGTGCCAGCAGCTCAGACGGGGGGCGCAATAACGAGCAGTACTTC
TRBD2,TRBV29-1,.,TRBJ2-3,CSVATSAAADTQYF,TGCAGCGTCGCTACTAGCGCGGCGGCCGATACGCAGTATTTT
.,TRBV6-5,.,TRBJ2-7,CASSYGTSYEQYF,TGTGCCAGCAGTTACGGGACCTCCTACGAGCAGTACTTC
TRBD2,TRBV7-6,.,TRBJ2-7,CASSPVSGRAPYEQYF,TGTGCCAGCAGCCCCGTGAGCGGGAGGGCTCCCTACGAGCAGTACTTC
TRBD2,TRBV7-9,.,TRBJ2-2,CATLGQGLAGAGELFF,TGTGCCACCCTCGGCCAGGGACTAGCGGGCGCCGGGGAGCTGTTTTTT
TRBD1,TRBV10-3,.,TRBJ1-2,CAISEGQDYGYTF,TGTGCCATCAGCGAGGGACAGGACTATGGCTACACCTTC
TRBD1,TRBV9,.,TRBJ1-2,CASSVRDRGPDGYTF,TGTGCCAGCAGCGTTCGGGACAGGGGACCCGATGGCTACACCTTC
TRBD1,TRBV2,.,TRBJ1-1,CASRPGGENTEAFF,TGTGCCAGCAGACCAGGGGGCGAGAACACTGAAGCTTTCTTT
.,TRBV15,.,TRBJ2-5,CATSRGVQETQYF,TGTGCCACCAGCAGAGGGGTCCAAGAGACCCAGTACTTC
TRBD2,TRBV9,.,TRBJ2-1,CASSPGTSGGYNEQFF,TGTGCCAGCAGCCCCGGGACTAGCGGAGGCTACAATGAGCAGTTCTTC
TRBD1,TRBV28,.,TRBJ1-5,CASIPGGKGNQPQHF,TGTGCCAGCATTCCAGGGGGAAAGGGCAATCAGCCCCAGCATTTT
.,TRBV12-2,.,TRBJ2-1,CASRLGGGQNSGNNEQFF,TGTGCAAGTCGCTTAGGTGGGGGACAGAATAGCGGGAACAATGAGCAGTTCTTC
.,TRBV5-1,.,TRBJ2-7,CASSLATGAYEQYF,TGCGCCAGCAGCTTGGCCACGGGGGCCTACGAGCAGTACTTC
.,TRBV19,.,TRBJ2-7,CASSIGNSRSYEQYF,TGTGCCAGTAGTATAGGTAACAGCCGCTCCTACGAGCAGTACTTC
TRBD1,TRBV18,few,TRBJ1-5,CASSPTGNSNQPQHF,TGTGCCAGCTCGCCGACAGGGAATAGCAATCAGCCCCAGCATTTT
.,TRBV28,.,TRBJ1-5,CASSPAHSNQLQHF,TGTGCCAGCAGTCCAGCACATAGCAATCAGCTCCAGCATTTT
.,TRBV5-1,.,TRBJ2-5,CASTLGGGRQETQYF,TGCGCCAGCACCCTTGGGGGGGGGCGTCAAGAGACCCAGTACTTC
.,TRBV29-1,.,TRBJ2-4,CSSSFGIAKNIQYF,TGCAGCTCCTCCTTCGGGATAGCCAAAAACATTCAGTACTTC
.,TRBV6-1,.,TRBJ2-1,CASSVGWHEQFF,TGTGCCAGCAGTGTAGGGTGGCATGAGCAGTTCTTC
TRBD1,TRBV7-9,.,TRBJ2-1,CASSMRQGSYNEQFF,TGTGCCAGCAGCATGAGACAGGGGAGTTACAATGAGCAGTTCTTC
.,TRBV9,.,TRBJ1-2,CASSPAHNYGYTF,TGTGCCAGCAGCCCCGCCCATAACTATGGCTACACCTTC
.,TRBV7-9,.,TRBJ1-4,CASSLAGAGNEKLFF,TGTGCCAGCAGCTTAGCAGGGGCCGGTAATGAAAAACTGTTTTTT
TRBD1,TRBV5-4,.,TRBJ1-4,CASSPTGTGSEKLFF,TGTGCCAGCAGCCCAACCGGGACAGGGAGTGAAAAACTGTTTTTT
.,TRBV7-3,.,TRBJ2-2,CASSLDPTGTMGTGELFF,TGTGCCAGCAGCTTAGACCCTACCGGGACAATGGGCACCGGGGAGCTGTTTTTT
.,TRBV5-1,few,TRBJ1-1,CASSLKGNTEAFF,TGCGCCAGCAGCTTGAAGGGGAACACTGAAGCTTTCTTT
.,TRBV6-5,.,TRBJ2-5,CASSGAGRETQYF,TGTGCCAGCAGCGGGGCAGGTCGGGAGACCCAGTACTTC
TRBD2,TRBV6-1,.,TRBJ2-5,CASSEFVSAGLGETQYF,TGTGCCAGCAGTGAATTTGTATCAGCGGGATTGGGTGAGACCCAGTACTTC
.,TRBV19,.,TRBJ1-5,CASSILGGQPQHF,TGTGCCAGTAGTATACTCGGAGGTCAGCCCCAGCATTTT
.,TRBV2,.,TRBJ1-5,CASRERGGNQPQHF,TGTGCCAGCAGGGAAAGGGGTGGCAATCAGCCCCAGCATTTT
TRBD1,TRBV7-3,.,TRBJ2-1,CASSFTSGTGTSEQFF,TGTGCCAGCAGCTTCACATCCGGGACAGGGACCAGTGAGCAGTTCTTC
.,TRBV9,once,TRBJ2-5,CASSVGFQIQETQYF,TGTGCCAGCAGCGTAGGGTTCCAGATACAAGAGACCCAGTACTTC
TRBD1,TRBV7-2,once,TRBJ2-4,CASSLALGTGGNIQYF,TGTGCCAGCAGCTTAGCGCTGGGGACAGGGGGAAACATTCAGTACTTC
.,TRBV2,.,TRBJ2-1,CASTGGSSYNEQFF,TGTGCCAGCACTGGTGGAAGCTCCTACAATGAGCAGTTCTTC
.,TRBV5-4,.,TRBJ2-7,CASSLAQQNEQYF,TGTGCCAGCAGCTTGGCCCAGCAGAACGAGCAGTACTTC
.,TRBV9,.,TRBJ2-3,CASSLGPRGTDTQYF,TGTGCCAGCAGCCTTGGACCGCGGGGCACAGATACGCAGTATTTT
TRBD1,TRBV6-5,.,TRBJ2-5,CASSYGGTGEETQYF,TGTGCCAGCAGTTACGGTGGGACAGGGGAAGAGACCCAGTACTTC
.,TRBV9,.,TRBJ1-2,CASSPRWGGDLYGYTF,TGTGCCAGCAGCCCACGTTGGGGGGGAGACCTCTATGGCTACACCTTC
TRBD2,TRBV27,.,TRBJ2-7,CASSLGLAGVYEQYF,TGTGCCAGCAGTTTGGGGCTAGCGGGCGTCTACGAGCAGTACTTC
.,TRBV5-5,.,TRBJ2-1,CASSLELGDRRIF,TGTGCCAGCAGCTTGGAACTAGGGGATCGGAGGATCTTC
.,TRBV27,.,TRBJ2-7,CASIPVWGSGNYEQYF,TGTGCCAGCATCCCTGTCTGGGGCAGTGGGAACTACGAGCAGTACTTC
.,TRBV19,.,TRBJ1-1,CASSIVFKNTEAFF,TGTGCCAGTAGTATAGTCTTTAAGAACACTGAAGCTTTCTTT
.,TRBV9,once,TRBJ2-7,CASSPLGSYEQYF,TGTGCCAGCAGCCCCCTTGGGTCCTACGAGCAGTACTTC
.,TRBV18,.,TRBJ2-5,CASSPPNFEETQYF,TGTGCCAGCTCACCACCAAACTTTGAAGAGACCCAGTACTTC
.,TRBV20-1,.,TRBJ1-5,CSASHGRPQHF,TGCAGTGCTAGCCACGGCCGGCCCCAGCATTTT
.,TRBV28,.,TRBJ2-2,CAILSGLWNTGELFF,TGTGCCATACTCTCGGGACTCTGGAACACCGGGGAGCTGTTTTTT
.,TRBV9,once,TRBJ2-2,CASSITPHSTGELFF,TGTGCCAGCAGCATAACCCCTCATAGCACCGGGGAGCTGTTTTTT
.,TRBV19,.,TRBJ2-1,CASSRRVNEQFF,TGTGCCAGTAGCAGAAGGGTCAATGAGCAGTTCTTC
TRBD1,TRBV9,.,TRBJ2-3,CASSADRVPDTQYF,TGTGCCAGCAGCGCGGACAGGGTCCCAGATACGCAGTATTTT